This section outlines one T cell receptor beta chain sequence together with its context. Its specificity is not known. Measured with immunoSEQ multiplex PCR; TCRdb has only the in-frame clones, and not every one. The sample lists 20,000 to 25,000 clones; roughly 91% were seen once. The data were taken from a study of T cells in localized non-small cell lung cancer. Study conclusions and caveats: The tumor had only one region sequenced, so heterogeneity remains possible. Detection in adjacent lung was observed for a median roughly 57 of the top 100 tumor clones. The study found T cell clonality highest in uninvolved adjacent lung, above tumor. In the blood, greater T cell density corresponded to longer overall survival.

V lost 5 bases, J lost 0 bases, and 9 bases lay in between. Germline-derived CDR1 and CDR2 are SEHNR and FQNEAQ (reference sequence). This CDR3 has 14 residues. The input for sequencing was peripheral blood, taken before any cancer treatment. The TCR was taken from a male donor aged 60 or over with stage I lung adenocarcinoma. The chain uses TRBV7-9 and TRBJ2-3; maybe TRBD1 (6 bases). The CDR3 DNA follows: TGTGCCAGCAGCCCGGGACAAAGCACAGATACGCAGTATTTT. Its protein product is CASSPGQSTDTQYF.